What follows are 9 T cell receptor beta chains derived from one specimen sequenced in a study of cytomegalovirus exposure and HLA in healthy donors. The PCR employed 60 Vbeta primers together with 13 Jbeta primers. Assay used: immunoSEQ multiplex PCR; TCRdb lists only in-frame clones, some missing. This sample's table has about 40,000 clones. Source material: PBMCs. Receptors originate from a woman aged 25 to 39 in good health and CMV-seronegative.

The CDR3 DNA reads as TGTGCCAGCAGGGGGGGAAAGGCGGGGCCAGATACGCAGTATTTT. It encodes CASRGGKAGPDTQYF. The chain uses TRBV7-9 and TRBJ2-3; possible D gene TRBD2, 6 bases. Germline V gene data show CDR1 as SEHNR and CDR2 as FQNEAQ (reference sequence). Deletions cut 6 bases from V and 4 bases from J, with 17 bases between. The CDR3 loop spans 15 amino acids. The complete variable domain, with remaining parts taken from reference TRBV7-9 and TRBJ2-3, reads DTGVSQNPRHKITKRGQNVTFRCDPISEHNRLYWYRQTLGQGPEFLTYFQNEAQLEKSRLLSDRFSAERPKGSFSTLEIQRTEQGDSAMYLCASRGGKAGPDTQYFGPGTRLTVL.

The V call is TRBV18, the J call TRBJ1-2, with D possibly matching TRBD1 (6 bases). Germline V gene lookup returns CDR1 KGHSH and CDR2 LQKENI. The CDR3 runs to 14 residues. The V gene lost 2 bases and the J gene lost 6 bases, with 13 bases spanning the gap. The CDR3 nucleotides read TGTGCCAGCTCACCAGCCTCAGGGGACCATGGCTACACCTTC. Its protein is CASSPASGDHGYTF.

The rearrangement links TRBV9 to TRBJ1-2, with 7 bases lining up with TRBD1. Germline trimming cut 0 bases from V and 4 bases from J; bases unmatched to any gene: 6. CDR3 length: 15 residues. Germline CDR1 reads SGDLS; CDR2 reads YYNGEE. The CDR3 sequence: CASSVAGGKGYGYTF. CDR3 DNA: TGTGCCAGCAGCGTAGCAGGGGGGAAAGGCTATGGCTACACCTTC.

CDR3 amino acids: CASSSFGTANYEQYF. The CDR3 DNA reads TGTGCCAGCAGTTCCTTCGGGACAGCTAACTACGAGCAGTACTTC. The rearrangement links TRBV6-6 to TRBJ2-7; 7 bases are shared with TRBD1. V was clipped by 4 bases and J by 3 bases; unmatched bases: 9. CDR3 length equals 15 residues. Germline loops: CDR1 MNHNY, CDR2 SVGAGI (reference sequence).

The chain joins TRBV4-1 to TRBJ1-1; D ambiguous. Trimming pared 0 bases from V and 0 bases from J, leaving 14 bases between. This CDR3 is built from 17 residues. CDR1 is MGHRA, CDR2 YSYEKL, per germline. Here the CDR3 reads CASSQESVGGLNTEAFF. CDR3 DNA: TGCGCCAGCAGCCAAGAATCGGTTGGAGGGTTGAACACTGAAGCTTTCTTT.

V gene TRBV7-8 combines with J gene TRBJ2-3; TRBD1 might be the D (6 bases). Germline V gene data show CDR1 as SGHVS and CDR2 as FQNEAQ. This CDR3 has 16 amino acids. V lost 4 bases to trimming and J lost 2 bases, with 16 bases between them. CDR3 sequence reads: CASSYHRVRDTDTQYF. As DNA, the CDR3 is TGTGCCAGCAGCTACCACAGGGTTAGGGACACAGATACGCAGTATTTT.

V usage is TRBV4-3 and J usage is TRBJ1-2; TRBD1 might be the D (5 bases). Germline V gene sequence: CDR1 LGHNA, CDR2 YSLEER. The germline V and J ends were trimmed by 4 bases and 4 bases, with 10 bases remaining between them. CDR3 length: 13 amino acids. CDR3 sequence reads: CASSPGYLYGYTF. CDR3 bases: TGCGCCAGCAGCCCAGGGTACCTCTATGGCTACACCTTC.

This sequence joins TRBV18 and TRBJ2-7; D gene ambiguous. Germline-derived CDR1 and CDR2 are KGHSH and LQKENI. The V gene lost 3 bases and the J gene lost 3 bases, with 9 bases spanning the gap. The CDR3 is 13 residues long. The CDR3 sequence is CASSPNSHYEQYF. In DNA form, the CDR3 reads TGTGCCAGCTCACCCAACTCCCACTACGAGCAGTACTTC.

The V gene is TRBV6-6, the J gene TRBJ1-5; a weak D match, TRBD1 (6 bases). Trimming took 7 bases from V and 4 from J, leaving 20 bases between them. CDR1 and CDR2 from the germline V gene are MNHNY and SVGAGI (reference sequence). The CDR3 has 16 amino acids. CDR3 nucleotides: TGTGCCAGCATAGTGGGACACGGAAAAGGAAATCAGCCCCAGCATTTT. Its protein product is CASIVGHGKGNQPQHF.